This T cell receptor (beta chain) comes out of a study of blood T cell repertoires in COVID-19. Study overall: Samples of COVID-19 (acute and convalescent) were obtained from the United States, Italy and Spain.

Germline V gene sequence: CDR1 MNHNY, CDR2 SVGAGI (reference sequence). The CDR3 runs 12 residues. The V gene lost 6 bases and the J gene lost 6 bases, with 11 bases spanning the gap. As processed by the authors: Amplification from reference gene primers served as the basis for estimated nucleated cell counts. Clones were read by immunoSEQ multiplex PCR, and TCRdb kept only the in-frame ones, dropping some. V, J and clone size are taken as reported in that table, and D and trimming were inferred from the DNA itself. The sample contains about 160,000 clones, more than 60% of which appear only once. The gene calls are TRBV6-6 and TRBJ1-1, with D perhaps matching TRBD1 (5 bases). The specimen was peripheral blood. The sequence was collected from a man aged 65 to 85 with acute or convalescent COVID-19. CDR3 DNA sequence: TGTGCCAGCAGCAACCAGGGTGCTGAAGCTTTCTTT. As protein: CASSNQGAEAFF.